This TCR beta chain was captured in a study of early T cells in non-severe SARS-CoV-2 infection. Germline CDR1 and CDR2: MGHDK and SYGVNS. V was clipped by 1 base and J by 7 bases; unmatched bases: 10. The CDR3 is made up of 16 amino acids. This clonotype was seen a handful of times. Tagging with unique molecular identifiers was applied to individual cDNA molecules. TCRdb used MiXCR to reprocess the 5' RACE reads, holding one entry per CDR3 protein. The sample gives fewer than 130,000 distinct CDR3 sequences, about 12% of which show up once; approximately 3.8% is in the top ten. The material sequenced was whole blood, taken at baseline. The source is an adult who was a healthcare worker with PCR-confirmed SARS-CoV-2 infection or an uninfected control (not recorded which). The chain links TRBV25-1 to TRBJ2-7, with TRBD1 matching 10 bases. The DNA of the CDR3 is TGTGCCAGCAGTGAATTCCTGGGACAGGGGACTGAAGAGCAGTACTTC. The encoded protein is CASSEFLGQGTEEQYF.